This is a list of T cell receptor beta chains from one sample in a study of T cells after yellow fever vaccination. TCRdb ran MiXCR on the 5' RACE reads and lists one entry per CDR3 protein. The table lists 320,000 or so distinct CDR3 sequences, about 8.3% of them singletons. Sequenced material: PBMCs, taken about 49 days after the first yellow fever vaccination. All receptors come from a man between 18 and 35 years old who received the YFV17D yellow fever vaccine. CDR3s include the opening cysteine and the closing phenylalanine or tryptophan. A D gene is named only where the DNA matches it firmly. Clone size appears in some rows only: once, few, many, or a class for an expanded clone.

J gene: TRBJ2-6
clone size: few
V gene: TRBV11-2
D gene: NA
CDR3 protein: CASSPRGRELTYSGANVLTF
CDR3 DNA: TGTGCCAGCAGCCCGCGTGGCAGGGAACTAACCTACTCTGGGGCCAACGTCCTGACTTTC

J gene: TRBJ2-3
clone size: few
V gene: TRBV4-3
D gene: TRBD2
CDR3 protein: CASSQIISGGAADTQYF
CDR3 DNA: TGCGCCAGCAGCCAAATAATTAGCGGGGGGGCCGCAGATACGCAGTATTTT

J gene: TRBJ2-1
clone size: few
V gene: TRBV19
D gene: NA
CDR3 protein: CASSRGVPISYNEQFF
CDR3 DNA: TGTGCCAGTAGTAGGGGGGTCCCTATCTCCTACAATGAGCAGTTCTTC

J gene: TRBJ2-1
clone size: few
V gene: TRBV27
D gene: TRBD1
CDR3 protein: CASSSRTGGEQFF
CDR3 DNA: TGTGCCAGCAGTTCACGGACAGGGGGTGAGCAGTTCTTC

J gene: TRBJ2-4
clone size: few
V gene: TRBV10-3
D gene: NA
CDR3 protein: CAISGKVTDIQYF
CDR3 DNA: TGTGCCATCAGTGGGAAGGTGACGGACATTCAGTACTTC

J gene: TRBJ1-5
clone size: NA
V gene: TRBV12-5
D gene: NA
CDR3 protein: CASGTGSGQRQHF
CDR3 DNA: TGTGCTAGTGGCACGGGGTCGGGCCAGCGGCAGCATTTT

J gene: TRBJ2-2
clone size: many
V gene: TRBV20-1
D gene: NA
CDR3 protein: CSARDHSGELFF
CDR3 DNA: TGCAGTGCTAGAGATCATTCAGGGGAGCTGTTTTTT

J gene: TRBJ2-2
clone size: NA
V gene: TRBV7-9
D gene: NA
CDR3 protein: CASSSGVMGELFF
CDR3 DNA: TGTGCCAGCAGCTCAGGGGTTATGGGGGAGCTGTTTTTT

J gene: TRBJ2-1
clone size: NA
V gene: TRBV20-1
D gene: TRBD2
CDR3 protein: CSAPRLAGGIYNEQFF
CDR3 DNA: TGCAGTGCTCCCAGACTAGCGGGGGGGATCTACAATGAGCAGTTCTTC

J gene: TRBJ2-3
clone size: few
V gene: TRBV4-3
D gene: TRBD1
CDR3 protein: CASSQDHRGPDTQYF
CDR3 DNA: TGCGCCAGCAGCCAAGATCACAGGGGGCCAGATACGCAGTATTTT

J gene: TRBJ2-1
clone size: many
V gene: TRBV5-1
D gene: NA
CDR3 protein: CASSLVARISSYNEQFF
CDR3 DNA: TGCGCCAGCAGCTTGGTCGCTAGAATCAGCTCCTACAATGAGCAGTTCTTC

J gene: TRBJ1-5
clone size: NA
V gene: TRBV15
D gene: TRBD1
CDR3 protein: CATATDRYFNQPQHF
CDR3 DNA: TGTGCCACCGCTACGGACAGGTACTTCAATCAGCCCCAGCATTTT

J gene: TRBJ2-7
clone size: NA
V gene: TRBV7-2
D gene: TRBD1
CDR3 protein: CASSLGTGFINYEQYF
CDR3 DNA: TGTGCCAGCAGCTTAGGGACAGGGTTTATAAACTACGAGCAGTACTTC

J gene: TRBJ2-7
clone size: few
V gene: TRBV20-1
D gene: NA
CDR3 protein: CSASQGGGTYEQYF
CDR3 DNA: TGCAGTGCTAGTCAGGGGGGGGGTACCTACGAGCAGTACTTC

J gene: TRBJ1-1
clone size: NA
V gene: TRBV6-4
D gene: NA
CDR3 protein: CASRGTYLNTEAFF
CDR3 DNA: TGTGCCAGCAGGGGGACTTATTTGAACACTGAAGCTTTCTTT

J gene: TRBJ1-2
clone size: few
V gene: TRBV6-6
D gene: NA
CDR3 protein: CASSYSENYGYTF
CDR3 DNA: TGTGCCAGCAGTTACTCAGAAAACTATGGCTACACCTTC

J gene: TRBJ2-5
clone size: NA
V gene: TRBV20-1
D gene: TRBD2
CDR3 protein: CCARDGRLAGYGTQYF
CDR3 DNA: TGCTGTGCTAGAGATGGGCGACTAGCGGGGTACGGGACCCAGTACTTC

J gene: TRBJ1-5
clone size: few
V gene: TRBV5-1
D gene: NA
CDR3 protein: CASSLEGDRNQPQHF
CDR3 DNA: TGCGCCAGCAGCTTGGAGGGGGATAGGAATCAGCCCCAGCATTTT

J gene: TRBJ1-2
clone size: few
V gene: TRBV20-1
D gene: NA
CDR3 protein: CSAAIGSNYGYTF
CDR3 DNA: TGCAGTGCTGCTATCGGTTCTAACTATGGCTACACCTTC

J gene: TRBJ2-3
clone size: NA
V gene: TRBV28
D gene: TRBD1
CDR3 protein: CASSSGQGVTDTQYF
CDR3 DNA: TGTGCCAGCAGTTCTGGACAGGGGGTCACAGATACGCAGTATTTT

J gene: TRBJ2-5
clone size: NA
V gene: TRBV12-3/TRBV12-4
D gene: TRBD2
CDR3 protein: CASSPGTSGGAETQYF
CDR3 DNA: TGTGCCAGCAGCCCCGGGACTAGCGGGGGGGCAGAGACCCAGTACTTC

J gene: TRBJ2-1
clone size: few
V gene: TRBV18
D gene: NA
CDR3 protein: CASSPPAGANEQFF
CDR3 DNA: TGTGCCAGCTCACCACCGGCCGGGGCGAATGAGCAGTTCTTC

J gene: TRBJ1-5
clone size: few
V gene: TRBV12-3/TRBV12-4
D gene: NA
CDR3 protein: CASRPGVSNQPQHF
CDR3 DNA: TGTGCCAGCAGACCGGGAGTCAGCAATCAGCCCCAGCATTTT

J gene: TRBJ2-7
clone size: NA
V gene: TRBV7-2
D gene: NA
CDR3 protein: CASSLGGLGSYEQYF
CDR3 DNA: TGTGCCAGCAGCTTAGGTGGACTTGGGTCCTACGAGCAGTACTTC

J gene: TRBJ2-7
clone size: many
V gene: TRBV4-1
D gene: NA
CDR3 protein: CASSHVKEGSEQYF
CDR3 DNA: TGCGCCAGCAGCCACGTCAAAGAGGGATCCGAGCAGTACTTC

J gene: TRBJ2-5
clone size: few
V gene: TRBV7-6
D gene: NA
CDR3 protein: CASSSRPPARVWETQYF
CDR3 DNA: TGTGCCAGCAGCTCCCGGCCCCCGGCCCGGGTGTGGGAGACCCAGTACTTC

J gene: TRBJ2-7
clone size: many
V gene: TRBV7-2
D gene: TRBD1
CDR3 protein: CASSQQQGANSIYEQYF
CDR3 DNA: TGTGCCAGCAGCCAGCAACAGGGGGCGAACTCCATTTACGAGCAGTACTTC

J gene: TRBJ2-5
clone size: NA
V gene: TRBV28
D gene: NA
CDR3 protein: CAGAGGDSQETQYF
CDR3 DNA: TGTGCCGGGGCAGGGGGGGACAGCCAAGAGACCCAGTACTTC

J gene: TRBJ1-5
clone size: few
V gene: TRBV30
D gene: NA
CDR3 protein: CAWSYRSNQPQHF
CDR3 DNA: TGTGCCTGGAGCTACAGGAGCAATCAGCCCCAGCATTTT

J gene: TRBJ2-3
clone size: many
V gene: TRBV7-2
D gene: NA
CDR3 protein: CASSLAQGGTARGDTQYF
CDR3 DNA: TGTGCCAGCAGCTTAGCACAAGGGGGAACGGCCCGTGGAGATACGCAGTATTTT

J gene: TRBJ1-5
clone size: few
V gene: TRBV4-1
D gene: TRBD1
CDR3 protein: CASSHWTGGRNHPQHF
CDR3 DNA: TGCGCCAGCAGCCATTGGACAGGAGGAAGAAATCATCCCCAGCATTTT

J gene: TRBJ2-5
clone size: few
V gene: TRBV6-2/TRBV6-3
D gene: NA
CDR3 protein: CASSYPWTGTETQYF
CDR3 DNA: TGTGCCAGCAGTTACCCCTGGACGGGGACGGAGACCCAGTACTTC

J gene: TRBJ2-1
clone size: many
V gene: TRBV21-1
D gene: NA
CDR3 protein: CASSKKKINEQFF
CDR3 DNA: TGTGCCAGCAGCAAAAAAAAAATCAATGAGCAGTTCTTC

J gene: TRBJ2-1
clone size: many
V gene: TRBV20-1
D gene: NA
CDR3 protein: CSARGDSRNFSYNEQFF
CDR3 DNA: TGCAGTGCTAGAGGGGACTCCCGTAACTTCTCCTACAATGAGCAGTTCTTC

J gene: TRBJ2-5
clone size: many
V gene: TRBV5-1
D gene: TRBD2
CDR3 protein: CASSLGTSKGGETQYF
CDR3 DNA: TGCGCCAGCAGCTTGGGGACTAGCAAAGGCGGAGAGACCCAGTACTTC

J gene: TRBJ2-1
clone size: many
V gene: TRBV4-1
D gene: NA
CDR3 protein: CASKAGGLGSYNEQFF
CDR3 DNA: TGCGCCAGCAAGGCCGGGGGGCTAGGCTCCTACAATGAGCAGTTCTTC

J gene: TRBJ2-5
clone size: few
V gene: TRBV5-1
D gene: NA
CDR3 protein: CASSSHFGETQYF
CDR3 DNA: TGCGCCAGCAGCTCTCATTTCGGGGAGACCCAGTACTTC

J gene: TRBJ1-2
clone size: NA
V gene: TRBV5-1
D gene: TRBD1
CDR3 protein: CASSSGQGGGYTF
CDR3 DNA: TGCGCCAGCAGCTCCGGACAGGGTGGTGGCTACACCTTC

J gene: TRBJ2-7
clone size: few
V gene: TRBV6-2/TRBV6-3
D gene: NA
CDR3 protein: CASSPLMEQYF
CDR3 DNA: TGTGCCAGCAGCCCACTGATGGAGCAGTACTTC

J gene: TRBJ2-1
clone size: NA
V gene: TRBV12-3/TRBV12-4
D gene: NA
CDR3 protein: CASSLAGKYNEQFF
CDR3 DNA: TGTGCCAGCAGTTTAGCGGGCAAATACAATGAGCAGTTCTTC

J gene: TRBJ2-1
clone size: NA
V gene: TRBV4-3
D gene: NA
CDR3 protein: CASSQERRGYEQFF
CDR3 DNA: TGCGCCAGCAGCCAAGAGCGGAGGGGGTATGAGCAGTTCTTC

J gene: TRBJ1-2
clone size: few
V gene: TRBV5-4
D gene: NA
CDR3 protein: CASSLTDGNF
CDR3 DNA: TGTGCCAGCAGCTTGACGGATGGGAACTTC